This T cell receptor beta chain was captured in a study of T cell repertoires in cytomegalovirus infection (dated by TCRdb to 2018 to 2020). Describing the broader study: Because public TCR beta signatures pointed to carriage of CMV infection together with the matching HLA type, the HLA type of each donor mattered for the analysis. Overall study results and their limits: The ex vivo response was dominated by HLA-C-restricted CMV-specific TCR beta clonotypes, which also provided the single most frequent clonotype in two of eight donors. In both this cohort and an independent cohort of 352 donors, the cumulative frequency of public TCR beta family members distinguished carriers of CMV infection plus the relevant HLA type.

This clonotype was seen many times. No cognate antigen has been identified for it. The sample holds no much larger clone one base away, and base qualities are not on file. TCRdb records Illumina HiSeq 1500 as the sequencer. The public reads were reprocessed in TCRdb via fastp at Q25 and MiXCR, keeping in-frame beta chains. Identical CDR3 protein sequences are pooled into one entry, listed with their most common genes and DNA. For this sample there are some 250,000 distinct CDR3 sequences; around 9% appear just once. Clones ranked in the top ten supply over 12% of the sample. The clonotype originates from a human donor in good health (CMV status not recorded). Some clones in this sample may be carry-over from other donors' samples. The material sequenced was PBMCs.

The CDR3: CASSPRTWTINSPLHF. The nucleotide sequence is TGTGCCAGCAGCCCACGGACATGGACCATTAATTCACCCCTCCACTTT. In this chain, TRBV11-2 is recombined with TRBJ1-6; TRBD1 could be the D gene, as 5 bases match. Inclusive of the bounding cysteine and phenylalanine, the CDR3 is 16 residues long. The kept DNA is CDR3 alone, 48 bases in frame from the first base. Per the germline V gene, SGHAT is the CDR1 and FQNNGV is the CDR2. V and J are truncated by 5 bases and 6 bases respectively, leaving an intervening sequence of 17 bases.